Here is one T cell receptor (beta chain) with its context. Random-hexamer reverse transcription was applied to about 0.5 to 1 ug RNA. TCRdb re-called the immunoSEQ multiplex PCR reads through MiXCR, storing one row per CDR3 protein. The data hold some 100,000 distinct CDR3 sequences, with 85% to 95% observed a single time. These data originate in a study of CD8 T cells in Susac syndrome. Treatment-naive patients with stable or active relapsing-remitting disease served as multiple sclerosis controls. The authors negatively isolated CD8+ and CD4+ T cells and FACS-enriched TEMRA cells. The CDR3 is 18 residues long. CDR1 SGHRS and CDR2 YFSETQ come from the germline V gene. V gave up 0 bases and J gave up 3 bases; unmatched junction bases: 8.

Material: CD4+ T cells from PBMCs. This sequence joins TRBV5-1 and TRBJ2-2; TRBD2 matches 10 bases. This clonotype originated in a human donor with multiple sclerosis. The DNA for the CDR3 is TGCGCCAGCAGCTTGGGGCCCTCTAGCGGGGGATACACCGGGGAGCTGTTTTTT. Translated, it gives CASSLGPSSGGYTGELFF.